Sequencing of this T cell receptor beta chain was carried out in a study of shared clonotypes between healthy human individuals (dated by TCRdb to 2020 to 2022). Some background on the complete study: The cohort included a few men and a couple of women between 18 and 49 years of age. For each donor, three plates each were used for CD4 naive and CD4 memory, two plates were used for CD8 naive, and one plate was used for CD8 memory. To estimate repertoire size and how much clonotypes are shared between individuals, the study performed deep sequencing of blood TCR repertoires from roughly five healthy adults. Different laboratories and diverse techniques were used to prepare libraries and sequence TCR repertoires, to increase sequencing depth and limit assay-specific biases. Per donor, leukapheresis produced somewhere between about 0.85 and 8.9 billion PBMCs.

Results and caveats for the whole study, not just this receptor: Even with the large sequencing depth, rarefaction of the sorted-subset datasets indicated that sequencing was incomplete. Across a few donors, roughly 5% of naive CD4, 3.5% of naive CD8, approximately 2.5% of memory CD4, and under 0.45% of memory CD8 clonotypes were shared. The small number of donors limited the genetic and exposure-history diversity represented. Compared with non-shared clonotypes, the clonotypes found in all four sorted-subset donors had higher generation probabilities. Naive subsets generally had larger estimated clonotype richness than memory subsets did. Pairwise subsampling indicated that sequencing depth was expected to affect the degree of clonotype sharing among donors. Sampling was restricted to blood, and TCR repertoires in tissue are likely to differ from TCR repertoires in blood.

Comment on this clone: This clone's antigen is unknown. No per-base quality is available; no much larger clone lies one base away. Distinct nucleotide sequences in the sample also encode this CDR3.

CD8 naive samples consisted of CD45RO-negative cells that were positively selected for CCR7, yielding a CD45RA+CCR7+ population without TemRA cells. Donors were healthy HIV-negative adults with no recently reported acute infections or vaccinations. Only Caucasian adults living in Nashville, Tennessee, USA were represented among the donors. After blood collection by leukapheresis, PBMCs were isolated using Ficoll-Histopaque density gradient centrifugation and then cryopreserved in the vapor phase of liquid nitrogen. Purity and quantity of every magnetically sorted T cell population were checked by analytical flow cytometry. Each sorted fraction had its genomic DNA isolated and then quantified by UV absorbance on a Nanodrop 2000c. The CDR3, cysteine through phenylalanine, is 13 amino acids long. Left in the record is the CDR3 DNA by itself, 39 bases read in frame from the first base. CDR1 SGDLS and CDR2 YYNGEE are derived from the germline V gene. The V end loses 0 bases and the J end loses 6 bases, and a stretch of 6 bases separates them.

Using the deep immunoSEQ assay, TCR CDR3 regions were amplified from genomic DNA by multiplex PCR. Extracted genomic DNA from each cell subset was distributed evenly across all wells of several immunoSEQ 96-well plates, and each plate was treated as a replicate. For sorted subsets, roughly 0.2 ug genomic DNA, equal to some 28,000 T cell genomes, was loaded into each replicate PCR. Purified libraries were quantified with a Qubit 3.0 fluorometer, sized on a Bioanalyzer 2100, and re-quantified with the KAPA Library Quantification kit. A separate single-read 150-cycle Illumina NextSeq 550 flow cell was used to sequence each immunoSEQ 96-well plate. The source study handled its data this way. Because only junctional sequences without quality scores were contained in the immunoSEQ output, filtering matching that applied to full-length reads could not be performed. Sequences were annotated with PyIR, a Python wrapper for IgBLAST v1.9, using IMGT germline references to assign V/J genes and CDR3. Any read was removed if the V/J assignment was weak (E-value above 1e-6), the CDR3 was missing, or the read contained stop codons, out-of-frame junctions, or ambiguous translated residues. V3J clonotypes were defined as sequences sharing an identical inferred V gene, J gene, and CDR3 amino acid sequence. Percentage overlap between repertoires was computed as shared unique clonotypes divided by the size of the smaller repertoire. Repertoire richness was assessed with RTK rarefaction, the Chao1 estimator, and Recon v2.1 estimates of unobserved clonotypes. Generation probabilities were computed with OLGA for all TCRbeta clonotypes obtained by the gDNA method from four donors. TCRdb provides this immuneACCESS table in a form limited to in-frame rearrangements. Some clones are lacking; in checked studies, under half of them reflect an unresolved V gene, and why the rest are absent is not known. V and J calls and clone size are given by that table; D and trimming were obtained from the DNA. The sample table contains about 2.1 million clones; only one count was recorded for about 93% of them. The ten largest clones take up roughly 1.7% of the sample.

Sequenced material: naive CD8+ T cells from PBMCs. Taken with the paper, the label for cell subset or site translates to: CD45RA+CCR7+. The receptor chain draws on TRBV9 and TRBJ2-2; the D segment cannot be called with confidence. The receptor's source is a man between 18 and 35 years old in good health. Some clones in this sample may be carry-over from other donors' samples. The CDR3 reads as follows: CASSVVTAGELFF. The nucleotides are TGTGCCAGCAGCGTAGTAACGGCCGGGGAGCTGTTTTTT.